This record covers a single T cell receptor beta chain. As yet, its antigen is unknown. The record originates from a study of cytomegalovirus exposure and HLA in healthy donors. General study findings and limits: Follow-up analysis later connected one missense variant in DCLRE1C with trimming of TCR beta V- and J-genes.

Sampled while nominally healthy, donors likely had unrecorded immune exposures. CDR1 SNHLY and CDR2 FYNNEI come from the germline V gene. This CDR3 is 15 amino acids long. V was pared by 4 bases and J by 2 bases, with 13 bases between. Primers included in the PCR were 60 Vbeta and 13 Jbeta primers. Measured with immunoSEQ multiplex PCR; TCRdb has only the in-frame clones, and not every one. This sample has roughly 69,000 clones, with roughly 65% found just once. This clonotype was obtained from a male donor in good health and CMV-seropositive. Sequencing was performed on PBMCs. The rearrangement joins TRBV2 to TRBJ2-3; D is undetermined. The CDR3 reads CASSASQVPTDTQYF. Here the CDR3 DNA reads TGTGCCAGCAGTGCGTCCCAGGTTCCCACAGATACGCAGTATTTT.